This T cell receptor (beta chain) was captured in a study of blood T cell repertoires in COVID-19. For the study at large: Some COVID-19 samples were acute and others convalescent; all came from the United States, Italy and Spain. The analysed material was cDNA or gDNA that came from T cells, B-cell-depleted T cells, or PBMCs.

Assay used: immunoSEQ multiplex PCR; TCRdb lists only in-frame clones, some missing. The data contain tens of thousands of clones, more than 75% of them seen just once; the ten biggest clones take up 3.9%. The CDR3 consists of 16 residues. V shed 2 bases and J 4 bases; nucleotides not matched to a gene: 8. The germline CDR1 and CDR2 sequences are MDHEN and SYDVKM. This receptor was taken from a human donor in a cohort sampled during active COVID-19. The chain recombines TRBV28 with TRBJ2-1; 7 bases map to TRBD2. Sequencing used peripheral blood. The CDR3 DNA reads TGTGCCAGCAGTTTACTTCCGGCTAGCGGTTACAATGAGCAGTTCTTC. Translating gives CASSLLPASGYNEQFF.